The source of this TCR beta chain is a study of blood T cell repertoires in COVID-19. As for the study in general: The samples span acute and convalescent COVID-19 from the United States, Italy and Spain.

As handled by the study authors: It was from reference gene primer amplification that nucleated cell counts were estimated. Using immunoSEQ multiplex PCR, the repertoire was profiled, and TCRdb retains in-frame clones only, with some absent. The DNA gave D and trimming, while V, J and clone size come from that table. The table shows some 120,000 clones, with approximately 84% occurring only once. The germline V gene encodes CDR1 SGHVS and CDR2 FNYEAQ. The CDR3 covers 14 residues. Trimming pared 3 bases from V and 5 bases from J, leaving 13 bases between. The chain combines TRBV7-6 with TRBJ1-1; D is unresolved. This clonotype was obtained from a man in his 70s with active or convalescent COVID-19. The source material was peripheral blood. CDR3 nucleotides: TGTGCCAGCAGCTTCCGGGGAGGTAATACTGAAGCTTTCTTT. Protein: CASSFRGGNTEAFF.